This T cell receptor (beta chain) derives from a study of T-cell reconstitution after alpha-beta-depleted transplantation in children. Study-wide results and caveats: It was newly produced T cells that mostly accounted for T-cell counts and diversity one year after transplant. Surviving recipient T cells and intrathymic progenitors accounted for some patients' high TCRbeta diversity at day 60. Several hundred rapidly expanded clones from non-depleted graft cells reportedly supplied alpha-beta T cells about two months post-transplant.

The CDR3 contains 16 residues. V lost 2 bases to trimming and J lost 7 bases; unmatched junction nucleotides: 4. Per germline, CDR1 MNHEY and CDR2 SVGAGI. Unique molecular identifiers were used in preparing the TCRbeta library. TCRdb reprocessed the PCR reads via MiXCR and lists one record per CDR3 protein. Found here are under 250,000 distinct CDR3 sequences, more than 20% of them singletons; the top ten hold around 4.8%. This clonotype was observed a handful of times. The antigen is unknown. This material consisted of PBMCs, mostly from graft donor cells, taken 360 days after TCRalphabeta/CD19-depleted stem cell transplant. The rearrangement joins TRBV6-5 to TRBJ2-1; 14 bases line up with TRBD2. The receptor comes from a female patient aged 2-9 years who had a stem cell transplant for congenital amegakaryocytic thrombocytopenia, so the T cells may come from the graft donor. The CDR3 DNA reads as TGTGCCAGCAGTTACGCCTGGACTAGCGGGAGGAATGAGCAGTTCTTC. It translates to CASSYAWTSGRNEQFF.